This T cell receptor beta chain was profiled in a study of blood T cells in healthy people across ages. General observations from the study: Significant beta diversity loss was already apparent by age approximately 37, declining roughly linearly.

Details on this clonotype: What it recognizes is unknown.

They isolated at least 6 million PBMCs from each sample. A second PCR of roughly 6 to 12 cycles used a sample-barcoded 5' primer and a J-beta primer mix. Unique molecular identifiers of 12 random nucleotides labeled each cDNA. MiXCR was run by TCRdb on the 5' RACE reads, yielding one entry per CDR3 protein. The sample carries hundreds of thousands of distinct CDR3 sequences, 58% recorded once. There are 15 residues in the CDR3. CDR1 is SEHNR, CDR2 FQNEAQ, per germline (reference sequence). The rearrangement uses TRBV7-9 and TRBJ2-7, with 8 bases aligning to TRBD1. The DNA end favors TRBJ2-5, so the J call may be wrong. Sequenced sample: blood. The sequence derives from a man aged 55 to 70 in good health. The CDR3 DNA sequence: TGTGCCAGCAGCACAGGGGGACTCCTCCGGGAGACCCAGTACTTC. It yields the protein CASSTGGLLRETQYF.